These 12 T cell receptor beta chains were all obtained from the same sample, sequenced in a study of T cells after yellow fever vaccination. MiXCR, run by TCRdb on the 5' RACE reads, gives a single entry per CDR3 protein. The table records 300,000 to 350,000 distinct CDR3 sequences, approximately 4% of them present only once. The sample was PBMCs, taken 5 days after the yellow fever booster vaccination. The receptors come from a man aged 18 to 29 who received the YFV17D yellow fever vaccine.

At least ten counts were recorded for this clonotype. The chain employs TRBV6-5 and TRBJ1-5; TRBD1 might be the D (5 bases). Germline-derived CDR1 and CDR2 are MNHEY and SVGAGI. Trimming cost V 3 bases and J 7 bases, with 10 bases left between them. The CDR3 extends over 13 amino acids. The DNA for the CDR3 is TGTGCCAGCAGTTATCGGGGGGGACAGCCCCAGCATTTT. Protein: CASSYRGGQPQHF.

This clonotype was counted only a few times. J is TRBJ2-3 and V is TRBV18, with 7 bases aligning to TRBD2. Per the germline V gene, CDR1 is KGHSH and CDR2 is LQKENI. The J segment lost 0 bases and the V segment lost 5 bases, leaving 8 bases of the junction unmatched. The CDR3 covers 16 residues. CDR3 nucleotides: TGTGCCAGCTCAGCCGTCCGGGGGGTAAGCACAGATACGCAGTATTTT. Translation: CASSAVRGVSTDTQYF. Complete variable domain (other parts from reference TRBV18 and TRBJ2-3): NAGVMQNPRHLVRRRGQEARLRCSPMKGHSHVYWYRQLPEEGLKFMVYLQKENIIDESGMPKERFSAEFPKEGPSILRIQQVVRGDSAAYFCASSAVRGVSTDTQYFGPGTRLTVL.

This clonotype was seen many times. V is TRBV30 and J is TRBJ1-2; tentative D call: TRBD1 (5 bases). The CDR3 has 13 amino acids. Per the germline V gene, CDR1 is GTSNPN and CDR2 is SVGIG (reference sequence). V was shortened by 2 bases and J by 8 bases, with 15 bases between the two germline ends. CDR3 DNA sequence: TGTGCCTGGAGTACCCGAATCGGGGGGGGCTACACCTTC. Protein sequence: CAWSTRIGGGYTF. Filled out from reference TRBV30 and TRBJ1-2, the complete variable domain reads SQTIHQWPATLVQPVGSPLSLECTVEGTSNPNLYWYRQAAGRGLQLLFYSVGIGQISSEVPQNLSASRPQDRQFILSSKKLLLSDSGFYLCAWSTRIGGGYTFGSGTRLTVV.

The gene calls are TRBV4-1 and TRBJ2-7; 9 bases map to TRBD2. This CDR3 has 15 amino acids. Looked up from germline, CDR1 is MGHRA and CDR2 is YSYEKL. The junction had 4 bases not matched to a gene; V was cut back by 1 base and J by 3 bases. CDR3 loop: CASSQGASGIYEQYV. CDR3 nucleotides: TGCGCCAGCAGCCAAGGGGCTAGCGGGATCTACGAGCAGTACGTC.

This chain joins TRBV7-2 and TRBJ2-7; D is ambiguous. The CDR3 sequence is 11 residues long. From germline, CDR1 is SGHTA and CDR2 FQGNSA. The ends were cut back, 5 bases at V and 3 bases at J, with 5 bases in the middle. CDR3 protein: CASSTDYEQYF. CDR3 in DNA: TGTGCCAGCAGCACGGACTACGAGCAGTACTTC.

CDR3 DNA: TGCAGCGTTGGGACCCTCCATCTTGGCTACACCTTC. Translation: CSVGTLHLGYTF. V gene TRBV29-1 combines with J gene TRBJ1-2; D is uncertain. From germline, CDR1 is SQVTM and CDR2 ANQGSEA. Trimming removed 4 bases at V and 7 bases at J, with 13 bases between. This CDR3 region has 12 residues.

This clonotype appeared many times. The genes are TRBV24-1 and TRBJ2-3, with TRBD1 matching over 7 bases. The CDR3 runs to 15 residues. The germline V gene has CDR1 KGHDR and CDR2 SFDVKD. Trimming at V came to 3 bases and at J to 8 bases, leaving 10 bases not matched to a gene. CDR3 sequence: CATSDGHRQGGTQYF. CDR3 bases: TGTGCCACCAGTGATGGACACCGACAGGGCGGTACGCAGTATTTT.

This clonotype was seen only a few times. The chain carries TRBV4-2 and TRBJ2-3, with 8 bases identical to TRBD2. After removal of 1 base from V and 2 bases from J, the junction contained 5 bases not matched to a gene. In germline, CDR1 is LGHNA, CDR2 YNFKEQ. The CDR3 is made up of 16 amino acids. The CDR3: CASSQVSGGPTDTQYF. The CDR3 coding sequence is TGTGCCAGCAGCCAAGTGAGCGGGGGACCCACAGATACGCAGTATTTT.

The chain is built from TRBV19 and TRBJ1-1; possibly TRBD1 for D (5 bases). The CDR3 is 15 amino acids. Trimming cost V 7 bases and J 0 bases, with 15 bases left between them. Germline V gene data show CDR1 as LNHDA and CDR2 as SQIVND (reference sequence). As DNA, the CDR3 is TGTGCCAGTATTAGCGGGACCCTCCTGAACACTGAAGCTTTCTTT. Translating gives CASISGTLLNTEAFF.

V is TRBV28 and J is TRBJ1-4; the D is unclear. The germline V gene encodes CDR1 MDHEN and CDR2 SYDVKM. Trimming removed 4 bases at V and 7 bases at J, with 16 bases between. The CDR3 has 15 amino acids. The CDR3 region is CASSYPGTVSEKLFF. CDR3 nucleotides: TGTGCCAGCAGTTACCCGGGAACAGTGAGTGAAAAACTGTTTTTT. The full variable domain, in which reference TRBV28 and TRBJ1-4 provide the parts outside the CDR3, is DVKVTQSSRYLVKRTGEKVFLECVQDMDHENMFWYRQDPGLGLRLIYFSYDVKMKEKGDIPEGYSVSREKKERFSLILESASTNQTSMYLCASSYPGTVSEKLFFGSGTQLSVL.

This clonotype was seen more than once but under ten times. The J gene is TRBJ2-7, the V gene TRBV5-1, with D unresolved. V lost 7 bases and J 0 bases, leaving 14 bases between the germline ends. Germline assignment: CDR1 SGHRS and CDR2 YFSETQ. The CDR3 has 14 residues. CDR3 amino acids: CASGDIGGSYEQYF. The CDR3 DNA sequence: TGCGCCAGCGGGGATATTGGTGGCTCCTACGAGCAGTACTTC.

This clonotype was seen a handful of times. The J gene is TRBJ2-1, the V gene TRBV3-1; tentative D call: TRBD2 (5 bases). Trimming took off 10 bases at V and 4 bases at J, with 20 bases between the two ends. Germline lookup yields CDR1 LGHDT and CDR2 YNNKEL (reference sequence). The length of the CDR3 is 15 residues. The CDR3 bases are TGTGCCACCCACGGGGTTTCAGGTTCTTACAATGAGCAGTTCTTC. Amino acids: CATHGVSGSYNEQFF.